The sample holds a few counts of the clone carrying this T cell receptor beta chain. Sample-barcoded 5' priming and a J-beta primer mix drove a second PCR of roughly 7 to 11 cycles. A template-switch adaptor containing 12 random nucleotides labeled each cDNA molecule. TCRdb analysed the 5' RACE reads with MiXCR anew, one entry per CDR3 protein. The sample carries about 1.1 million distinct CDR3 sequences, 35% to 40% recorded once. Samples each yielded at least 5 micrograms of total RNA. V was clipped by 0 bases and J by 5 bases, with 10 bases between them. CDR1 is SEHNR, CDR2 FQNEAQ, per germline (reference sequence). This CDR3 contains 14 residues. These data are taken from a study of blood T cells in healthy people across ages.

The V call is TRBV7-9, the J call TRBJ1-2; no clear D. The origin of this receptor is a man younger than 35 in good health. The sample was blood. Written as DNA, the CDR3 is TGTGCCAGCAGCTTAGCACAATTTTTGTATGGCTACACCTTC. This sequence encodes CASSLAQFLYGYTF. The full variable domain, its missing parts supplied by reference TRBV7-9 and TRBJ1-2, is DTGVSQNPRHKITKRGQNVTFRCDPISEHNRLYWYRQTLGQGPEFLTYFQNEAQLEKSRLLSDRFSAERPKGSFSTLEIQRTEQGDSAMYLCASSLAQFLYGYTFGSGTRLTVV.